The source of this T cell receptor beta chain is a study of Ad26.COV2.S vaccination and SARS-CoV-2 variants. Looking at the study overall: Donor participated within the Ad26.COV2.S arm of the COV1001 trial.

The method was immunoSEQ multiplex PCR; TCRdb's version includes in-frame clones alone and lacks a portion of them. The sample has some 340,000 clones, around 85% seen once. Germline CDR1 and CDR2: SGDLS and YYNGEE. This CDR3 region has 19 residues. The junction had 15 bases not matched to a gene; V was cut back by 3 bases and J by 2 bases. The treatment: roughly 20 received Ad26.COV2.S at low or high dose, single or two shots; roughly 5 received placebo; per-sample allocation not given. Sampling occurred on day 63 after the first vaccine or placebo injection. The individual, an adult aged 18-55 years, was a donor in Boston. Ad26 vector vaccine expressed Wuhan-strain SARS-CoV-2 spike.

V is TRBV9 and J is TRBJ2-7, with 12 bases lining up with TRBD2. This sequence was found in a person aged 18 to 65 who received the Ad26.COV2.S COVID-19 vaccine or a placebo. This specimen was peripheral blood, taken in a trial of Ad26.COV2.S vaccine versus placebo. The CDR3 region is CASSADPSGGASSAYEQYF. The CDR3 DNA sequence: TGTGCCAGCAGCGCCGATCCTAGCGGGGGGGCCTCGTCCGCCTACGAGCAGTACTTC.